This T cell receptor beta chain was found in a study of beta chain features in type 1 diabetes listed by TCRdb under 2018. Background for the entire study: Mean age, gender distribution, total cell number and subset yield did not differ between patients and healthy donors. A total of about 110,000,000 sorted cells were examined across all samples, and a strong correlation was observed between cell number per subset and RNA yield. Naive and central memory subsets were obtained from all 30 or so donors, but regulatory and stem cell-like memory subsets were isolated from only 8 patients and roughly eight healthy donors. In the study, TCRB repertoires of sorted circulating CD4+ T cell subsets from recently diagnosed type 1 diabetes patients were compared with those of matched healthy donors.

The entire isolated RNA was reverse transcribed using the High Capacity cDNA Reverse Transcription Kit, and thus expressed TCRB transcripts were sequenced. Naive, central memory and regulatory T cell samples underwent deep immunoSEQ sequencing, averaging about 3.57 million total reads per sample. Sorted cells were lysed in RLT buffer, and RNA was extracted using DNase-treated RNeasy Micro or Mini kits according to cell number. To prevent cross-contamination, every cell subset was processed on its own, while patient and healthy donor samples were processed together. The immunoSEQ multiplex PCR was used to amplify TCRB sequences from cDNA, generating 87-bp fragments that spanned the CDR3 region. Sequencing of the amplicons was performed on the Illumina HiSeq platform. The study's processing was this. Synthetic template baselines were used to correct PCR bias computationally, reads within Hamming distance 2 were collapsed, and singletons that could not be merged were discarded. Reads were aligned to IMGT to assign V, D and J genes, CDR3 length, and insertions or deletions at six rearrangement sites. Within each subset, clonotype counts were normalized to the number of sorted cells before true diversity and Gini coefficients were calculated with the tcR R package. The overlap coefficient, calculated on TCRB nucleotide sequences, was used to measure repertoire sharing. Out-of-frame TCRB sequences from naive cells were analyzed to stand in for the pre-selection repertoire. Held by TCRdb, this immuneACCESS table contains in-frame sequences only and omits some clones. Under half of the omission traces to an unresolved V gene where checked; the cause of the rest is unknown. The DNA was the basis for D and trimming; V, J and clone size are from that table. The sample table records some 500,000 clones; over 10% of these occur just once. The ten largest clones capture about 0.042% of the sample.

Worth noting for this clone: The specificity of this receptor is unknown. Qualities for individual bases were not recorded, and no much larger clone is one base off.

The full study reports these points: Because the HLA sub-analyses included only small numbers of individuals, any influence of HLA type on TCRB rearrangement was left unresolved. A moderate but significant shortening of TCRB CDR3 length was observed in type 1 diabetes patients in all four CD4+ subsets. Sequencing cDNA rather than genomic DNA could over-represent highly expressing activated cells, although activation and CD3 levels did not differ between groups. Fewer insertions and more nucleotide deletions at VDJ recombination sites were observed in patients with type 1 diabetes, implying thymic rearrangement abnormalities. The naive, central memory and regulatory TCRB repertoires appeared to resemble one another more closely among patients than among healthy donors. PCR may preferentially amplify shorter templates, but because patient and control samples were amplified and corrected together, any resulting skew would affect both groups equally.

From each donor, a single peripheral blood sample of around 0.12 L on average was drawn into heparinised tubes. Using a panel that included CD45RO, CCR7, CD25, CD127, CD95 and CD27, naive, central memory, regulatory and stem cell-like memory CD4+ T cells were sorted on a BD FACSAria II. A purity above 95% was achieved for all sorted populations. Right away, PBMCs were isolated by Lymphoprep density gradient centrifugation and were stained directly, with no culture step. So that batch effects would be minimized, each experiment stained and sorted samples in pairs, pairing one healthy donor with one patient. This sequence was found in a woman between 18 and 29 years old in good health. Sequencing was performed on naive CD4+ T cells from blood. Interpreted using the paper, the cell subset or site label stands for: true naive CD4+ T cells.

The DNA sequence is as follows: TGTGCCAGCAGGGCCTCAAAGCTGCCCCGGGATACGCAGTATTTT. Its protein product is CASRASKLPRDTQYF. The V and J segments used are TRBV27 and TRBJ2-3, with no confident D gene call. From the cysteine up to the phenylalanine, the CDR3 has a length of 15 residues. Just the 45-base CDR3 DNA is kept, in frame starting at base 1. V gives up 6 bases and J gives up 6 bases, and the segment between their germline ends measures 19 bases. CDR1 and CDR2 are read off the germline V gene (reference sequence) as MNHEY and SMNVEV.